This T cell receptor (beta chain) was recovered during a study of control samples from healthy donors and cancer patients. This clone was seen a few times. The data were produced by immunoSEQ multiplex PCR, yet TCRdb's version contains in-frame clones alone and is incomplete. Here the sample spans almost 90,000 clones, 85% being singletons. From germline, CDR1 is SGHTA and CDR2 FQGNSA. V lost 2 bases to trimming and J lost 10 bases, with 18 bases between them. The CDR3 contains 16 residues. This sequence was found in a woman between 35 and 50 years old in good health. The chain recombines TRBV7-2 with TRBJ1-6; D is undetermined. The source material was blood. The CDR3 sequence is CASSLLGVGSQSPLHF. The CDR3 DNA is TGTGCCAGCAGCTTACTCGGGGTGGGATCGCAATCACCCCTCCACTTT.